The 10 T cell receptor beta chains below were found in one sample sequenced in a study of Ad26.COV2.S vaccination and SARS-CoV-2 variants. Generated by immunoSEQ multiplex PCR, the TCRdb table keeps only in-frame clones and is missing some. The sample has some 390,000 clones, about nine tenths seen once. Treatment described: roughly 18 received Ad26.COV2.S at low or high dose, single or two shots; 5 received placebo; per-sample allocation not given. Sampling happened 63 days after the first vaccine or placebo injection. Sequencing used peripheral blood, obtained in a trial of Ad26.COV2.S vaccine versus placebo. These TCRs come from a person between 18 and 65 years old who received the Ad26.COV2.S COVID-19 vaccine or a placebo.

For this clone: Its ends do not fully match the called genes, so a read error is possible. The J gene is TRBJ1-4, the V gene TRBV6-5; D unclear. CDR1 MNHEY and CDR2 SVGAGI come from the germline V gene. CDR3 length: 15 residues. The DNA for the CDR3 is TGTGCCAGCAGTGACTCATGGGGTACTAATGAAAAACTGTTTTTT. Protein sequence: CASSDSWGTNEKLFF.

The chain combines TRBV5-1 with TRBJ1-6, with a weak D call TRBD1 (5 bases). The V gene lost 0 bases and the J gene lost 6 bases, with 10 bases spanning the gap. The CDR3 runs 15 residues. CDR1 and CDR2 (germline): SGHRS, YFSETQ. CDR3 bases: TGCGCCAGCAGCTTGGGAGCAGGGCTTAATTCACCCCTCCACTTT. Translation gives CASSLGAGLNSPLHF.

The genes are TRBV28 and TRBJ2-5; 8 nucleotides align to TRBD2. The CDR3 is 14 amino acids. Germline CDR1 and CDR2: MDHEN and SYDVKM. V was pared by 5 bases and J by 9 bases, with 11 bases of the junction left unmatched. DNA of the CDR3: TGTGCCAGCAGTCCAGACTCGGGGGGGATGGCCCAGTACTTC. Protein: CASSPDSGGMAQYF.

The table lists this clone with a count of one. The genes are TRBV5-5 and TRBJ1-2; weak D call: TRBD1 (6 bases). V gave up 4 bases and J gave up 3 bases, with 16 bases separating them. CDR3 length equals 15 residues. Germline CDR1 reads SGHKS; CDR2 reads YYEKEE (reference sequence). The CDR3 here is CASSPSGAGDYGYTF. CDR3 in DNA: TGTGCCAGCAGCCCCTCAGGGGCAGGGGACTATGGCTACACCTTC. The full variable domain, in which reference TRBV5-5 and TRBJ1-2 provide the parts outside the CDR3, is DAGVTQSPTHLIKTRGQQVTLRCSPISGHKSVSWYQQVLGQGPQFIFQYYEKEERGRGNFPDRFSARQFPNYSSELNVNALLLGDSALYLCASSPSGAGDYGYTFGSGTRLTVV.

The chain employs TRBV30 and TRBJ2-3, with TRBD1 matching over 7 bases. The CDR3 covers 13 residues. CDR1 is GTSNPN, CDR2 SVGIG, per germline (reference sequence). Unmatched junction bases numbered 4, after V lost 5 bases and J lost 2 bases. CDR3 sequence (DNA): TGTGCCTGGGCGACAGGGTCCACAGATACGCAGTATTTT. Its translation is CAWATGSTDTQYF.

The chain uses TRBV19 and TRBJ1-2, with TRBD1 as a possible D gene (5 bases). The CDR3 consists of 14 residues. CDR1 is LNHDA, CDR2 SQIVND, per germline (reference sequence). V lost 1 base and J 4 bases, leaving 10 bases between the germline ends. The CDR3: CASSIGQPFYGYTF. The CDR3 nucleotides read TGTGCCAGTAGTATAGGACAGCCCTTCTATGGCTACACCTTC.

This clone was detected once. CDR3 sequence: CASIEGGGEQYF. The DNA for the CDR3 is TGTGCCAGCATTGAGGGCGGTGGCGAGCAGTACTTC. The chain carries TRBV28 and TRBJ2-7; tentatively, D is TRBD2 (5 bases). Trimming pared 7 bases from V and 6 bases from J, leaving 13 bases between. Germline CDR1 reads MDHEN; CDR2 reads SYDVKM. The CDR3 covers 12 residues. Full variable domain (rest looked up from reference TRBV28 and TRBJ2-7): DVKVTQSSRYLVKRTGEKVFLECVQDMDHENMFWYRQDPGLGLRLIYFSYDVKMKEKGDIPEGYSVSREKKERFSLILESASTNQTSMYLCASIEGGGEQYFGPGTRLTVT.

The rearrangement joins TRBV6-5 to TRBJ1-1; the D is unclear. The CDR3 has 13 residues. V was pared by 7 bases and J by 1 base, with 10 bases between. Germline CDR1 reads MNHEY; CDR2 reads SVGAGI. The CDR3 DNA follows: TGTGCCAGCATAAAAGCGGGGAACACTGAAGCTTTCTTT. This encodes CASIKAGNTEAFF.

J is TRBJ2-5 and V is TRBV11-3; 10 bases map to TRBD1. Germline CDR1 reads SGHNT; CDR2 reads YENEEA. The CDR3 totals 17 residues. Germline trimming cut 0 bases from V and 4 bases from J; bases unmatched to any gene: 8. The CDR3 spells CASSLDEWDRGGETQYF. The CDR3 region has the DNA TGTGCCAGCAGCTTAGATGAATGGGACAGGGGTGGAGAGACCCAGTACTTC.

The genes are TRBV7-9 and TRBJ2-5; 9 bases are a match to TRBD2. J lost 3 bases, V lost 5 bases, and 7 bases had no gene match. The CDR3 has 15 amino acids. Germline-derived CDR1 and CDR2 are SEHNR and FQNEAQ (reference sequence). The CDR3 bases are TGTGCCAGCAGCCAATTCTCTAGCGGGAAAGAGACCCAGTACTTC. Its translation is CASSQFSSGKETQYF.